This is a list of T cell receptor beta chains from one sample in a study of blood T cell repertoires in COVID-19. Data came from immunoSEQ multiplex PCR; TCRdb stores just in-frame clones and leaves some out. The sample has fewer than 700,000 clones; roughly nine tenths are singletons. The sequencing input was peripheral blood. The receptor set was obtained from a woman aged 45-60 years with COVID-19, enrolled during active disease. Each CDR3 is given with its conserved first and last residue. A D gene is named only where the DNA matches it firmly. Size values are once, few and many counts, or a class for expanded clones, and some rows have none.

TGTGCCAGCAGCCCTGACAGGAGCTATGGCTACACCTTC	CASSPDRSYGYTF	-	TRBV5-4	TRBJ1-2	-
TGCGCCAGCAGCCAACCGTCCAGGGATCAGCCCCAGCATTTT	CASSQPSRDQPQHF	few	TRBV4-1	TRBJ1-5	-
TGTGCCAGTAAGACAGGGAGACACTCACCCCTCCACTTT	CASKTGRHSPLHF	-	TRBV27	TRBJ1-6	TRBD1
TGTGCCAGCAGCGCAGGGGGACTTCTAGAGACCCAGTACTTC	CASSAGGLLETQYF	-	TRBV9	TRBJ2-5	-
TGTGCCAGCAGCCCTCCCTTTTCGGGGGATGGCTACACCTTC	CASSPPFSGDGYTF	-	TRBV11-1	TRBJ1-2	-
TGTGCCAGCAGCCTCCCCTTTGGGACATCCAGTCCCGCCGAGCAGTACTTC	CASSLPFGTSSPAEQYF	-	TRBV7-9	TRBJ2-7	-
TGTGCCAGCGGACAGGATAACGCCTACAATGAGCAGTTCTTC	CASGQDNAYNEQFF	-	TRBV5-4	TRBJ2-1	TRBD1
TGTGCCAGCGGGGCCGGGACAGGGAACTACGAGCAGTACTTC	CASGAGTGNYEQYF	-	TRBV6-6	TRBJ2-7	TRBD1
TGTGCCAGCAGTGAAGCATCGAGCGGAGATACGCAGTATTTT	CASSEASSGDTQYF	-	TRBV6-1	TRBJ2-3	-
TGTGTCCCGAGGAGATCTAGCACAGATACGCAGTATTTT	CVPRRSSTDTQYF	-	TRBV7-5	TRBJ2-3	-
TGTGCCAGTAGTATTGAAATCACAGCAAATCAGCCCCAGCATTTT	CASSIEITANQPQHF	-	TRBV19	TRBJ1-5	-
TGTGCCAGCAGTTTATCGGTCCAATACGGTGAAAAACTGTTTTTT	CASSLSVQYGEKLFF	once	TRBV27	TRBJ1-4	-
TGTGCCAGCAGCTTAGCGAAGAAGCGTGGCTACACCTTC	CASSLAKKRGYTF	-	TRBV7-9	TRBJ1-2	-
TGTGCCAGCAGCCTTCGAGGAGGGGGCTCTCTTAGCGATGAGCAGTTCTTC	CASSLRGGGSLSDEQFF	-	TRBV7-3	TRBJ2-1	-
TGCGCCAGCAGCCAAGATGACAGGCAAGGCAATCAGCCCCAGCATTTT	CASSQDDRQGNQPQHF	-	TRBV4-1	TRBJ1-5	-
TGTGCCAGCAGCACGACAGCCAACTATGGCTACACCTTC	CASSTTANYGYTF	-	TRBV9	TRBJ1-2	-
TGTGCCAGCAGCCCCACCGGACTAGCGGGAGGCTACGAGCAGTACTTC	CASSPTGLAGGYEQYF	-	TRBV6-6	TRBJ2-7	TRBD2
TGTGCCAGCAGTTACTCGATAGGACTCTCTGGAAACACCATATATTTT	CASSYSIGLSGNTIYF	-	TRBV6-5	TRBJ1-3	-
TGTGCCAGTAAGTCTCGGACATCCTACGAGCAGTACTTC	CASKSRTSYEQYF	-	TRBV19	TRBJ2-7	-
TGCGCCAGCAGCCAAGGCTGGGCCAGGGAGGTTAATTCACCCCTCCACTTT	CASSQGWAREVNSPLHF	-	TRBV4-1	TRBJ1-6	-
TGTGCCAGCAGTTTGTACACAACGGACATGAACACTGAAGCTTTCTTT	CASSLYTTDMNTEAFF	-	TRBV27	TRBJ1-1	-
TGTGCCAGCAGCCCCGGCACTGAAGCTTTCTTT	CASSPGTEAFF	-	TRBV9	TRBJ1-1	-
TGTGCCAGCAGACCGGACGGGGACTATGGCTACACCTTC	CASRPDGDYGYTF	few	TRBV6-5	TRBJ1-2	-
TGCAGCGCCTCGGACAGGGCCTATGGCTACACCTTC	CSASDRAYGYTF	-	TRBV29-1	TRBJ1-2	TRBD1
TGTGCCACCAGACAGACATACCCCCCGGGACAGGGCAAACTGGGCTACACCTTC	CATRQTYPPGQGKLGYTF	-	TRBV24-1	TRBJ1-2	TRBD1
TGTGCCAGCAGCTCAGAACAAGGGGCACAAGCTTTCTTT	CASSSEQGAQAFF	-	TRBV5-8	TRBJ1-1	-
TGTGCCAGCAGCGCGCGGGGGGCCATTCCGTACAATGAGCAGTTCTTC	CASSARGAIPYNEQFF	-	TRBV9	TRBJ2-1	TRBD2
TGTGCCAGCAGGGTGACAGGTCGTAGCAATCAGCCCCAGCATTTT	CASRVTGRSNQPQHF	-	TRBV6-5	TRBJ1-5	-
TGTGCCAGCAGTGCGGACAGAGGTTACGAGCAGTACTTC	CASSADRGYEQYF	-	TRBV2	TRBJ2-7	-
TGTGCCACCAGTGACCCCTCGGGCGGGAAAGCTTTCTTT	CATSDPSGGKAFF	-	TRBV24-1	TRBJ1-1	-
TGCAGTGCTAGTGATGGAGGAGGGTCCTTCGGCTACACCTTC	CSASDGGGSFGYTF	-	TRBV20-1	TRBJ1-2	-
TGTGCCAGCAGCAATTATAGGGGAGAAAAACTGTTTTTT	CASSNYRGEKLFF	-	TRBV6-5	TRBJ1-4	-
TGTGCCAGCAGTGAGGGGGCGCGCGAAAAACTGTTTTTT	CASSEGAREKLFF	-	TRBV7-3	TRBJ1-4	TRBD1
TGTGCCAGCGTTCCGGGACAGCACAATCAGCCCCAGCATTTT	CASVPGQHNQPQHF	few	TRBV19	TRBJ1-5	TRBD1
TGTGCCAGCAGCTTGTATGGGCGGGATTCAGAGGGCTACACCTTC	CASSLYGRDSEGYTF	-	TRBV5-6	TRBJ1-2	-
TGCAGTTCCGACATGAACACTGAAGCTTTCTTT	CSSDMNTEAFF	-	TRBV20-1	TRBJ1-1	-
TGTGCCAGCAGTTACGGCGGAGGGATCACTGAAGCTTTCTTT	CASSYGGGITEAFF	-	TRBV6-5	TRBJ1-1	-
TGCGCCACCAAGCTCTACAATGAGCAGTTCTTC	CATKLYNEQFF	-	TRBV5-1	TRBJ2-1	-
TGTGCCAGCAGTTCCCAGGGAGAGGGGGACTACGAGCAGTACTTC	CASSSQGEGDYEQYF	-	TRBV7-6	TRBJ2-7	-
TGCGCCAGCAGGGGGACAGGGGAGGCTGAGCAGTTCTTC	CASRGTGEAEQFF	-	TRBV5-1	TRBJ2-1	TRBD1
TGCGCCAGCAGCTTGGGGGGCAGTTCCACAGTTGACACTGAAGCTTTCTTT	CASSLGGSSTVDTEAFF	-	TRBV5-1	TRBJ1-1	-
TGTGCCAGCAGTTCCCGGGAGGTATTTAATTCACCCCTCCACTTT	CASSSREVFNSPLHF	-	TRBV28	TRBJ1-6	-